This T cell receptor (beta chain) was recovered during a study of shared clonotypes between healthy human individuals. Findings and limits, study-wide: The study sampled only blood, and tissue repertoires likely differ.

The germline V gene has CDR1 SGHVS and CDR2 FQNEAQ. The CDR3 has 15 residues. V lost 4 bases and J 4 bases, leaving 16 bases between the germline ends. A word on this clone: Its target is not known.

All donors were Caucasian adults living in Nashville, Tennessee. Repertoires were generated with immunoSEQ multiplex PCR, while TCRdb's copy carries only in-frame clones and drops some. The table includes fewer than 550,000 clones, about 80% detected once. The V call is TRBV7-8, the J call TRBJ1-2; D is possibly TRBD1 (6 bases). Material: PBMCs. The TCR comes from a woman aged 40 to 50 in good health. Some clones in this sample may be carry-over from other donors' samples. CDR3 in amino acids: CASSYRTGSFYGYTF. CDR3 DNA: TGTGCCAGCAGCTATAGAACAGGGAGTTTCTATGGCTACACCTTC.